Shown below are 2 T cell receptor beta chains from a single sample sequenced in a study of T-cell reconstitution after alpha-beta-depleted transplantation in children. Molecular barcoding with unique molecular identifiers was used for the TCRbeta library. TCRdb recomputed calls from the PCR reads with MiXCR, one row per CDR3 protein. This sample yields about 690,000 distinct CDR3 sequences, of which approximately 16% are seen a single time; about 1.1% belongs to the top ten. The sequenced sample was PBMCs from the stem cell graft donor, obtained from the stem cell graft. These receptors were collected from a human donor who donated a stem cell graft to a child with acute myeloid leukemia.

The V call is TRBV12-5, the J call TRBJ1-5; D not resolved. There are 13 residues in the CDR3. From germline, CDR1 is LGHNT and CDR2 FRNRAP. Trimming cost V 3 bases and J 5 bases, with 8 bases left between them. The CDR3 reads CASGLTWDQPQHF. CDR3 in DNA: TGTGCTAGTGGTTTAACCTGGGATCAGCCCCAGCATTTT. Variable domain in full (rest from reference TRBV12-5 and TRBJ1-5): DARVTQTPRHKVTEMGQEVTMRCQPILGHNTVFWYRQTMMQGLELLAYFRNRAPLDDSGMPKDRFSAEMPDATLATLKIQPSEPRDSAVYFCASGLTWDQPQHFGDGTRLSIL.

Ten or more counts support this clonotype. This chain uses TRBV7-2 with TRBJ1-5; no reliable D call. The CDR3 has 15 amino acids. Germline V CDR1 and CDR2: SGHTA, FQGNSA. V was clipped by 5 bases and J by 5 bases, with 16 bases between them. The CDR3 is CASSPPGMSHQPQHF. DNA of the CDR3: TGTGCCAGCAGCCCTCCCGGTATGTCGCATCAGCCCCAGCATTTT.